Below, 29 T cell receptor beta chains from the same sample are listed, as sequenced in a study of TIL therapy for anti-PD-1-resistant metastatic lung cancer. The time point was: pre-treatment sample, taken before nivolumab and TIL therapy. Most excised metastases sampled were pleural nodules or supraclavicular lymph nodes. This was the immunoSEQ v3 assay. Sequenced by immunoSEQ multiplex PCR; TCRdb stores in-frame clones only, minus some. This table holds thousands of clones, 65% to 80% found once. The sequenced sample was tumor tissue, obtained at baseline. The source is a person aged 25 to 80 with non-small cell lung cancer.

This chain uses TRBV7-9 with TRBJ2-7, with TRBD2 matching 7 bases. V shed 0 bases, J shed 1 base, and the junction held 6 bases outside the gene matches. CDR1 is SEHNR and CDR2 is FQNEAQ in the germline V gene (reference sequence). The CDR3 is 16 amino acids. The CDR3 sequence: CASSLATGGRSYEQYF. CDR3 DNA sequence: TGTGCCAGCAGCTTAGCTACGGGAGGTAGGTCCTACGAGCAGTACTTC.

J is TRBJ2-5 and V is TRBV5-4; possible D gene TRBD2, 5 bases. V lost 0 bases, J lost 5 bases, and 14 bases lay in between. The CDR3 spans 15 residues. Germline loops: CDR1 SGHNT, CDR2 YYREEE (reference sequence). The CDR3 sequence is CASSLGLASMETQYF. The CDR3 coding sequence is TGTGCCAGCAGCTTGGGCCTAGCATCGATGGAGACCCAGTACTTC.

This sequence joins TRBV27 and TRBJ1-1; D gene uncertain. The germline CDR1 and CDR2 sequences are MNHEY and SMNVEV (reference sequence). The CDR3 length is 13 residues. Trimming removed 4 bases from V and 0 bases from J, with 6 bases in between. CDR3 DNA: TGTGCCAGCAGTTCAGGATTGAACACTGAAGCTTTCTTT. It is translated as CASSSGLNTEAFF.

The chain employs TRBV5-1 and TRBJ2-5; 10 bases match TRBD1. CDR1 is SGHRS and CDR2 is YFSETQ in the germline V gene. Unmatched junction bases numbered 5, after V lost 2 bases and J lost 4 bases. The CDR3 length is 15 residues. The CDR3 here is CASSLRDRGRETQYF. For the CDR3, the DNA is TGCGCCAGCAGCTTACGGGACAGGGGACGAGAGACCCAGTACTTC.

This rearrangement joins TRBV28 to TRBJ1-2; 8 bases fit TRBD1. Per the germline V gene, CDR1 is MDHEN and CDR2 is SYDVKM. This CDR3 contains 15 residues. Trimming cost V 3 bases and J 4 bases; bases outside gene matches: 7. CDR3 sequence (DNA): TGTGCCAGCAGTTTCCAGCAGACAGGGGCCTATGGCTACACCTTC. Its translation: CASSFQQTGAYGYTF.

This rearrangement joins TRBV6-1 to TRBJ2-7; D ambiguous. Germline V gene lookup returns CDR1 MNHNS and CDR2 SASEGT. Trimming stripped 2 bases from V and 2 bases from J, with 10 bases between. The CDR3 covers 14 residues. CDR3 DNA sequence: TGTGCCAGCAGTGAATTTATGCCCCCCTACGAGCAGTACTTC. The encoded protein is CASSEFMPPYEQYF.

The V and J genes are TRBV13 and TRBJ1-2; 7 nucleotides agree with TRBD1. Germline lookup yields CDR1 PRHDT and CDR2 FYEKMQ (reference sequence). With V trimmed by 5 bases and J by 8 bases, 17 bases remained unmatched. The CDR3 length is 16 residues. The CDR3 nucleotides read TGTGCCAGCAGCCGACGGACAGGCGCGGAGGATATAGGCTACACCTTC. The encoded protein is CASSRRTGAEDIGYTF.

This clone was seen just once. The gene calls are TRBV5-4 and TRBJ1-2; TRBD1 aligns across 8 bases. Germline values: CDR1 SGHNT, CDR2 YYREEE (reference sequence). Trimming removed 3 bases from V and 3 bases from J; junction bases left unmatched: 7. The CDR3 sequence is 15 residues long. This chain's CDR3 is CASSSWTGLDYGYTF. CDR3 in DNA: TGTGCCAGCAGCTCTTGGACAGGGCTGGACTATGGCTACACCTTC. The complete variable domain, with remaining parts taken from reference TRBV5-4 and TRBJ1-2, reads ETGVTQSPTHLIKTRGQQVTLRCSSQSGHNTVSWYQQALGQGPQFIFQYYREEENGRGNFPPRFSGLQFPNYSSELNVNALELDDSALYLCASSSWTGLDYGYTFGSGTRLTVV.

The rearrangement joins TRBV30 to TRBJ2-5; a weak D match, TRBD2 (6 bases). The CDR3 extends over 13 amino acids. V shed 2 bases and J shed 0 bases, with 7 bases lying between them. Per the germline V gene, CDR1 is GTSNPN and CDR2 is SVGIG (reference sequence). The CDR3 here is CAWSRGYQETQYF. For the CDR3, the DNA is TGTGCCTGGAGTCGGGGGTACCAAGAGACCCAGTACTTC.

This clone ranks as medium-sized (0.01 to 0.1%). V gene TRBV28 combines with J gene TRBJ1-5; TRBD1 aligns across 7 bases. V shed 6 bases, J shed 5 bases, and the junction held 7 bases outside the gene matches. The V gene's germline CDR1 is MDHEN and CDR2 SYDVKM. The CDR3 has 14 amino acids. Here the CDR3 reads CASRPPGQDQPQHF. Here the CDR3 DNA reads TGTGCCAGCAGACCACCCGGACAGGATCAGCCCCAGCATTTT.

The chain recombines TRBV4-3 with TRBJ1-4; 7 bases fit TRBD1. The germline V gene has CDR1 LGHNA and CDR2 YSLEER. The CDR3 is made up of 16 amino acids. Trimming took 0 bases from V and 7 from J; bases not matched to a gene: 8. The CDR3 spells CASSQDDGPGGEKLFF. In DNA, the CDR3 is TGCGCCAGCAGCCAAGATGATGGTCCAGGGGGTGAAAAACTGTTTTTT.

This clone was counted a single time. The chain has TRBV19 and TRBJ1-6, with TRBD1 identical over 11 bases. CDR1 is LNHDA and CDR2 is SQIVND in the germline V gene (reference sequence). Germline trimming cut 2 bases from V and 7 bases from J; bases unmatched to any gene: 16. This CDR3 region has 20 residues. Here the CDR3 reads CASSIRWTGGDQAQNSPLHF. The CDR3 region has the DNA TGTGCCAGTAGTATACGTTGGACAGGGGGCGACCAAGCTCAAAATTCACCCCTCCACTTT.

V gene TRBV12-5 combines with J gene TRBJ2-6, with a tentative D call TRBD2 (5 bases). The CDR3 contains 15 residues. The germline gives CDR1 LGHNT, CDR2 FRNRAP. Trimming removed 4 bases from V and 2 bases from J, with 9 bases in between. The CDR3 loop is CASGSGFAGANVLTF. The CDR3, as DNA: TGTGCTAGTGGTTCGGGGTTCGCTGGGGCCAACGTCCTGACTTTC.

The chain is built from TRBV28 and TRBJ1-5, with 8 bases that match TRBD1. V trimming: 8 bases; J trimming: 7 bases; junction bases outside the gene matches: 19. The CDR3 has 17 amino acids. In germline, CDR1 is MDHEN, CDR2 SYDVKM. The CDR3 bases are TGTGCCAGCCGCTTGCGGACCTTACAGGGGGGAAAACAGCCCCAGCATTTT. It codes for CASRLRTLQGGKQPQHF.

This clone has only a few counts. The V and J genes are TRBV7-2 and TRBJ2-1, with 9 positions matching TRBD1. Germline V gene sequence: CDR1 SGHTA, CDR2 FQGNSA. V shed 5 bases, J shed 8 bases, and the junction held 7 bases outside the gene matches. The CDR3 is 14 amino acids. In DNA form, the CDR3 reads TGTGCCAGCAGCCGGGACAGGGCGAACGATGAGCAGTTCTTC. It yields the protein CASSRDRANDEQFF.

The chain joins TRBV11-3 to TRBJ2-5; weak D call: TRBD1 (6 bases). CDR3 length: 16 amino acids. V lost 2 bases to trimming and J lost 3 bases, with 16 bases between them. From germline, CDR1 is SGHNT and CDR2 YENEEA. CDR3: CASSLKRSHREETQYF. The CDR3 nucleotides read TGTGCCAGCAGCTTAAAGAGGTCCCACAGGGAAGAGACCCAGTACTTC.

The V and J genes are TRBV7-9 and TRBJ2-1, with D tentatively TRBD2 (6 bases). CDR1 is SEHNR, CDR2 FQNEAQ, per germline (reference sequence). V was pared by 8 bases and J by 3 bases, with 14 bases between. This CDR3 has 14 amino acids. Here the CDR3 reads CASQTGEYYNEQFF. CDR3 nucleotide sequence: TGTGCCAGCCAGACGGGGGAATACTACAATGAGCAGTTCTTC.

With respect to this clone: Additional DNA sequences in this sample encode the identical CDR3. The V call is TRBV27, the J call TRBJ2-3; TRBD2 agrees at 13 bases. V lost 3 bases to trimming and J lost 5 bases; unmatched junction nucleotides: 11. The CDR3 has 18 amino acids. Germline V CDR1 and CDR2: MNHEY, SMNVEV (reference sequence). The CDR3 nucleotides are TGTGCCAGCAGTTTGGGTAGGACTAGCGGGAGTATAGGAGATACGCAGTATTTT. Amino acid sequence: CASSLGRTSGSIGDTQYF.

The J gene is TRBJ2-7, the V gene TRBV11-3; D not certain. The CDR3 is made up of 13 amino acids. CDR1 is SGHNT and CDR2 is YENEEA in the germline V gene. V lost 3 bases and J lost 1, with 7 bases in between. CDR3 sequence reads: CASSLAPSYEQYF. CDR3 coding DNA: TGTGCCAGCAGCTTGGCACCGTCCTACGAGCAGTACTTC.

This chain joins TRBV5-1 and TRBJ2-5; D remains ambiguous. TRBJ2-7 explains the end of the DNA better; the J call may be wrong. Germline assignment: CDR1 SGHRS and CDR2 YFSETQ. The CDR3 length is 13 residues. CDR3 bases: TGCGCCAGCAGCCCCGGTGGGGTCTACGAGCAGTACTTC. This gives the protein CASSPGGVYEQYF.

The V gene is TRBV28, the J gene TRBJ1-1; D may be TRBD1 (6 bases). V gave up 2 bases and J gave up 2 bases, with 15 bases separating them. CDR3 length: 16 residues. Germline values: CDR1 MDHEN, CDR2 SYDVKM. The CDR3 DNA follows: TGTGCCAGCAGTTTAGGTACAGGGAGAATTAACACTGAAGCTTTCTTT. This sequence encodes CASSLGTGRINTEAFF.

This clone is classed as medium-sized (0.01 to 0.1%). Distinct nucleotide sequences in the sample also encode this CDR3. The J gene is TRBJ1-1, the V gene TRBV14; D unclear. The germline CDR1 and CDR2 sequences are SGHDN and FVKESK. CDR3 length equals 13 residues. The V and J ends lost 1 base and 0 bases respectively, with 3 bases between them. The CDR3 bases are TGTGCCAGCAGCCAAGCGGTGAACACTGAAGCTTTCTTT. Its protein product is CASSQAVNTEAFF.

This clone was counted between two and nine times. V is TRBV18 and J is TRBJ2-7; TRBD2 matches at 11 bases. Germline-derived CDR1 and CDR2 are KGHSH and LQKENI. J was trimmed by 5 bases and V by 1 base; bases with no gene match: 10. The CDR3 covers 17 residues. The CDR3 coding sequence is TGTGCCAGCTCACCACAAAATAGCGGGGGGGCCCCGCACGAGCAGTACTTC. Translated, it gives CASSPQNSGGAPHEQYF.

In DNA form, the CDR3 reads TGTGCCAGTAGTCCCAGGTTAGGGACAACCTCGAACACCGGGGAGCTGTTTTTT. It translates to CASSPRLGTTSNTGELFF. The chain combines TRBV19 with TRBJ2-2, with D possibly matching TRBD1 (6 bases). The CDR3 loop spans 18 amino acids. V was cut by 5 bases and J by 0 bases, with 19 bases left in between. The germline CDR1 and CDR2 sequences are LNHDA and SQIVND (reference sequence). The full variable domain, rest sourced from reference TRBV19 and TRBJ2-2, is DGGITQSPKYLFRKEGQNVTLSCEQNLNHDAMYWYRQDPGQGLRLIYYSQIVNDFQKGDIAEGYSVSREKKESFPLTVTSAQKNPTAFYLCASSPRLGTTSNTGELFFGEGSRLTVL.

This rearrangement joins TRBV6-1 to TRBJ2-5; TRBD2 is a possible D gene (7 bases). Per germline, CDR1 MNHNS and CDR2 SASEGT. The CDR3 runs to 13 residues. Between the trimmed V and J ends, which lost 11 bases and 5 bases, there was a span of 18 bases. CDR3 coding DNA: TGTGCCGCCCGGGGGGCCCGGGGCGAGACCCAGTACTTC. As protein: CAARGARGETQYF.

The CDR3 DNA reads as TGTGCCAGCAGCTTAGCGGACAGGGGTGGAAACACCATATATTTT. Its protein is CASSLADRGGNTIYF. J is TRBJ1-3 and V is TRBV7-2; TRBD1 matches 9 bases. CDR1 and CDR2 (germline): SGHTA, FQGNSA. This CDR3 contains 15 residues. V lost 0 bases, J lost 3 bases, and 0 bases stayed unmatched.

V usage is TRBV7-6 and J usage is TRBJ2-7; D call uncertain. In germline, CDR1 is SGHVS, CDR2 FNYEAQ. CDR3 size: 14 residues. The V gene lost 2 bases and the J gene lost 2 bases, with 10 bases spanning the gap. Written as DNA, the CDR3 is TGTGCCAGCAGCTTAAGGCGGAGCACCTACGAGCAGTACTTC. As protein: CASSLRRSTYEQYF.

The CDR3 loop is CASSLGTSGGADEQFF. The CDR3 nucleotides read TGTGCCAGCAGCTTAGGCACTAGCGGGGGGGCTGATGAGCAGTTCTTC. V gene TRBV11-3 combines with J gene TRBJ2-1; 13 bases fit TRBD2. Germline CDR1 is SGHNT and CDR2 is YENEEA. The J segment lost 8 bases and the V segment lost 1 base, leaving 5 bases of the junction unmatched. This CDR3 is 16 amino acids long.

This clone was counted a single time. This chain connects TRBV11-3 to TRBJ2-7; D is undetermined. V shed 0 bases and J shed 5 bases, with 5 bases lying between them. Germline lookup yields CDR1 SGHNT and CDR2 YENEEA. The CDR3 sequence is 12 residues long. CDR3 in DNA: TGTGCCAGCAGCTTAGATCTAAACGAGCAGTACTTC. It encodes CASSLDLNEQYF.